This TCR beta chain was retrieved from a study of control samples from healthy donors and cancer patients. The CDR3 is 12 residues long. V was shortened by 2 bases and J by 7 bases, with 8 bases between the two germline ends. The germline CDR1 and CDR2 sequences are MNHEY and SVGAGI. Clones were sequenced by immunoSEQ multiplex PCR, and TCRdb holds only the in-frame ones, with some missing. The sample contains about 410,000 clones, 80% to 95% of which appear only once. The sample was PBMCs. This TCR was sampled from a man in his forties with head and neck cancer. The chain is built from TRBV6-5 and TRBJ1-1; no reliable D call. The CDR3 DNA reads as TGTGCCAGCAGTTACAGAGGAGATGAAGCTTTCTTT. This encodes CASSYRGDEAFF.